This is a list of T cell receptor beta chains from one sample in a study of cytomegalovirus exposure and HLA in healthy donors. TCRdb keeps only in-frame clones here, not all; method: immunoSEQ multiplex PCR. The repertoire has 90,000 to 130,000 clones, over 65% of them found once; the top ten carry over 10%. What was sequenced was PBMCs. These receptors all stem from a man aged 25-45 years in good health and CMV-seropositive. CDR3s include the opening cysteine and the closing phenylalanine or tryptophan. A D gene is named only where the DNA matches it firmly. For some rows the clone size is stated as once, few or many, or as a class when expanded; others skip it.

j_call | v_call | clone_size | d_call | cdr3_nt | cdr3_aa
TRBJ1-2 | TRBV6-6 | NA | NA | TGTGCCAGCACTTCGGTTCGCTATGGCTACACCTTC | CASTSVRYGYTF
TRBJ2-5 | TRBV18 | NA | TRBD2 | TGTGCCAGCTCACCGGGGAGGGACCACCAAGAGACCCAGTACTTC | CASSPGRDHQETQYF
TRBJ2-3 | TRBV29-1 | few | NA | TGCAGCGTTGGAGCGTTATTGACAGATACGCAGTATTTT | CSVGALLTDTQYF
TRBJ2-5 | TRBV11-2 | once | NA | TGTGCCAGCAGCTTAAGTTACTGGGCCCTGAGTGAGGAGACCCAGTACTTC | CASSLSYWALSEETQYF
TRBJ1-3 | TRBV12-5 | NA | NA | TGTGCTAGACCCTCCAGGGTTTTGGGAAACACCATATATTTT | CARPSRVLGNTIYF
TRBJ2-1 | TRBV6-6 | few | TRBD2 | TGTGCCAGCAGCAGCGGGGGCTCCTACAATGAGCAGTTCTTC | CASSSGGSYNEQFF
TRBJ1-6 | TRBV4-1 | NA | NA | TGCGCCAGCAGCCAAGATTCGTGGGCCGACAGGATCTCCTATAATTCACCCCTCCACTTT | CASSQDSWADRISYNSPLHF
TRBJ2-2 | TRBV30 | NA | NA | TGTGCCTGGAAGTCTCTGGGGGGACTGAACACCGGGGAGCTGTTTTTT | CAWKSLGGLNTGELFF
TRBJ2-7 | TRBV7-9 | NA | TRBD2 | TGTGCCAGCAGCGCGGGGGGGGCTTACGAGCAGTACTTC | CASSAGGAYEQYF
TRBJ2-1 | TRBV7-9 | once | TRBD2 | TGTGCCAGCAGCTATCGGGAGGGCTACAATGAGCAGTTCTTC | CASSYREGYNEQFF
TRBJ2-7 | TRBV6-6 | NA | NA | TGTGCCAGCAGTACTCTCTCCTACGAGCAGTACTTC | CASSTLSYEQYF
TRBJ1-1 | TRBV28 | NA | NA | TGTGCCAGCAGCGCTATGACAGTACTCTACACTGAAGCTTTCTTT | CASSAMTVLYTEAFF
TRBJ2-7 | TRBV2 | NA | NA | TGTGCCAGCAGGGACGGGAGAACCTACGAGCAGTACTTC | CASRDGRTYEQYF
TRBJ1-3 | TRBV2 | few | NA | TGTGCCAGCAGTGAAAACCGGGACACGTGGGGAAACACCATATATTTT | CASSENRDTWGNTIYF
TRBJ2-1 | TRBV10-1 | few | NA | TGCGCCAGCAGTGAGTCGATCACCCCCGGGGAGCAGTTCTTC | CASSESITPGEQFF
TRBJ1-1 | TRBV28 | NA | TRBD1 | TGTGCCAGCAGTTCCGGACAGGGGCTGACTGAAGCTTTCTTT | CASSSGQGLTEAFF
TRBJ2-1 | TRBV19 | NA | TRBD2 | TGTGCCAGTAGTATATCCAGCGGGGGACACAATGAGCAGTTCTTC | CASSISSGGHNEQFF
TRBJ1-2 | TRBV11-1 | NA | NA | TGTGCCAGCAGCTCAGACAGGTCTTATAACTATGGCTACACCTTC | CASSSDRSYNYGYTF
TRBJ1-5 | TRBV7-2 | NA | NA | TGTGCCAGCACCCCCAGAGGCCGTGGAGGAAGAGATCAGCCCCAGCATTTT | CASTPRGRGGRDQPQHF